This note documents a single T cell receptor beta chain sequence. The sample originates from a study of blood T cell repertoires in COVID-19. In germline, CDR1 is DFQATT, CDR2 SNEGSKA (reference sequence). The CDR3 sequence is 10 residues long. Trimming cost V 0 bases and J 14 bases, with 9 bases left between them. Produced via immunoSEQ multiplex PCR; TCRdb's table is partial and in-frame only. The sample yields hundreds of thousands of clones, roughly 80% seen once. The receptor comes from a man older than 75 with acute or convalescent COVID-19. This rearrangement joins TRBV20-1 to TRBJ2-3; the D gene is possibly TRBD1 (5 bases). Sequencing used peripheral blood. In DNA form, the CDR3 reads TGCAGTGCTAGAGAAGGGGCTCCGTATTTT. Protein sequence: CSAREGAPYF.